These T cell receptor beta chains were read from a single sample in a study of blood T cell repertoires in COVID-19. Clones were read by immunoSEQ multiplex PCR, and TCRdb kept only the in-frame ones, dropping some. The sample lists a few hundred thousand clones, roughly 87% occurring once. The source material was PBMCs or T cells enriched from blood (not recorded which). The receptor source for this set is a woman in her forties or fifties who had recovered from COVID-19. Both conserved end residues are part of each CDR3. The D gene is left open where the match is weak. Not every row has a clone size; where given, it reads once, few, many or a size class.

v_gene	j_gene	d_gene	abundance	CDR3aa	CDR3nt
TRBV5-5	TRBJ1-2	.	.	CASSLGTVTNYGYTF	TGTGCCAGCAGCTTGGGAACAGTGACTAACTATGGCTACACCTTC
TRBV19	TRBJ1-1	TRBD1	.	CASTPGQGAFEAFF	TGTGCCAGTACTCCGGGACAGGGGGCTTTTGAAGCTTTCTTT
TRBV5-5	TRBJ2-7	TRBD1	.	CASSLGQGATYAGIYEQYF	TGTGCCAGCAGCCTCGGACAGGGGGCGACCTACGCGGGGATTTACGAGCAGTACTTC
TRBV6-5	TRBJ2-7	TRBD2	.	CASKELAGLTYEQYF	TGTGCCAGCAAAGAACTAGCGGGTCTAACCTACGAGCAGTACTTC
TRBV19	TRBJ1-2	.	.	CASTNPTRPEEYGYTF	TGTGCCAGTACCAACCCAACACGACCGGAGGAATATGGCTACACCTTC
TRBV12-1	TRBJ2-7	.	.	CASRLGGRAYEQYF	TGTGCCAGCAGGCTCGGAGGGAGAGCTTACGAGCAGTACTTC
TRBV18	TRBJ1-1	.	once	CASSPGVQGNTEAFF	TGTGCCAGCTCACCAGGTGTACAGGGGAACACTGAAGCTTTCTTT
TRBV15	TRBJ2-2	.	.	CATSKSAGELFF	TGTGCCACCAGTAAGTCGGCCGGGGAGCTGTTTTTT
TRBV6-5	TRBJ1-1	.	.	CASSPQGMNTEAFF	TGTGCCAGCAGCCCGCAGGGCATGAACACTGAAGCTTTCTTT
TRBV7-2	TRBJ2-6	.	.	CASSPQAGTYRSGANVLTF	TGTGCCAGCAGCCCCCAGGCCGGGACATATCGCTCTGGGGCCAACGTCCTGACTTTC
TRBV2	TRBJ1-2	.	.	CASRGGEVNGYTF	TGTGCCAGCCGCGGCGGGGAGGTTAATGGCTACACCTTC
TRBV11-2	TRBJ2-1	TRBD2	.	CASSPVMIAGGPVQFF	TGTGCCAGCAGCCCCGTGATGATAGCGGGAGGGCCGGTGCAGTTCTTC
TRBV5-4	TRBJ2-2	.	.	CASRSGLSGGELFF	TGTGCCAGCAGGTCGGGACTTAGCGGCGGGGAGCTGTTTTTT
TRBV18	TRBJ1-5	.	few	CASSPAGRGQPQHF	TGTGCCAGCTCACCGGCGGGTCGGGGGCAGCCCCAGCATTTT
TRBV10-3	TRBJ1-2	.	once	CAIKRGEDGYTF	TGTGCCATCAAACGGGGGGAAGATGGCTACACCTTC
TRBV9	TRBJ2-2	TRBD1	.	CASSVGTGSIPGELFF	TGTGCCAGTAGTGTCGGGACAGGGTCAATCCCCGGGGAGCTGTTTTTT
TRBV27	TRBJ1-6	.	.	CASSFEGDNSPLHF	TGTGCCAGCAGTTTCGAGGGGGATAATTCACCCCTCCACTTT
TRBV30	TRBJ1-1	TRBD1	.	CAWGLGQRKPEAFF	TGTGCCTGGGGCCTGGGACAGCGAAAACCTGAAGCTTTCTTT
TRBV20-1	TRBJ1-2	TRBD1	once	CSAIEPGQLTYGYTF	TGCAGTGCTATTGAACCGGGACAGCTTACCTATGGCTACACCTTC
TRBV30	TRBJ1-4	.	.	CAWSRDSLNEKLFF	TGTGCCTGGAGTCGAGACAGCCTTAATGAAAAACTGTTTTTT
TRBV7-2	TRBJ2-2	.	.	CASRQGTGELFF	TGTGCCAGCAGGCAGGGGACCGGGGAGCTGTTTTTT
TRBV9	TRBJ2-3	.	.	CASSVEMSGTDTQYF	TGTGCCAGCAGCGTAGAGATGAGTGGCACAGATACGCAGTATTTT
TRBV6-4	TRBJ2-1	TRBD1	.	CASSRQGWNEQFF	TGTGCCAGCAGTCGACAGGGTTGGAATGAGCAGTTCTTC
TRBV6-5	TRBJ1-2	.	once	CASSFPGGYGYTF	TGTGCCAGCAGCTTCCCCGGGGGCTATGGCTACACCTTC
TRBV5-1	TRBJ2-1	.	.	CASSSYSGRSFF	TGCGCCAGCAGCTCCTATTCAGGGAGGTCGTTCTTC
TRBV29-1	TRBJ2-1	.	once	CSDGLHRANEQFF	TGCAGCGACGGCCTTCACAGGGCCAATGAGCAGTTCTTC
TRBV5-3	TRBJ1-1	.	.	CARSLGGRSRKNTEAFF	TGTGCCAGAAGCTTGGGAGGTCGCAGTCGTAAGAACACTGAAGCTTTCTTT
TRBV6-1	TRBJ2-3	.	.	CASSEGFTFSTDTQYF	TGTGCCAGCAGTGAAGGGTTCACTTTTAGCACAGATACGCAGTATTTT
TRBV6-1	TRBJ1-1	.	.	CASSENYLNTEAFF	TGTGCCAGCAGTGAGAACTACTTGAACACTGAAGCTTTCTTT
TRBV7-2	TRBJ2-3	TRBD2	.	CASSLRFQRGITSTDTQYF	TGTGCCAGCAGCTTACGGTTCCAGCGGGGGATCACTAGCACAGATACGCAGTATTTT
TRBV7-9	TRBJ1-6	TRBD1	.	CASSFQGAQGGSPLHF	TGTGCCAGCAGTTTTCAGGGGGCTCAGGGAGGTTCACCCCTCCACTTT
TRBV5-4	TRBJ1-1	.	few	CASSFQGEAFF	TGTGCCAGCAGCTTTCAGGGTGAAGCTTTCTTT
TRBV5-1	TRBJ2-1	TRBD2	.	CASSWPGLAGGTYNEQFF	TGCGCCAGCAGCTGGCCGGGACTAGCGGGAGGAACCTACAATGAGCAGTTCTTC
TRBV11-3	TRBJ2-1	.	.	CASSLRLGATTYNEQFF	TGTGCCAGCAGCTTACGGTTGGGGGCTACGACCTACAATGAGCAGTTCTTC
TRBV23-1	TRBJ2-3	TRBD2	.	CASWTSGRHTDTQYF	TGCGCCAGCTGGACTAGCGGGAGGCACACAGATACGCAGTATTTT
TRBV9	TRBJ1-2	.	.	CASSVDQGGGYTF	TGTGCCAGCAGCGTAGATCAGGGAGGTGGCTACACCTTC
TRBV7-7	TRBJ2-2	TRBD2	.	CASSHWTSGGEGGELFF	TGTGCTAGCAGCCACTGGACTAGCGGGGGGGAAGGCGGGGAGCTGTTTTTT
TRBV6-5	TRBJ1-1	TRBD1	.	CASRGDSREAFF	TGTGCCAGCAGGGGGGACAGTCGTGAAGCTTTCTTT
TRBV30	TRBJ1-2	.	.	CAWIPSRQHGYTF	TGTGCCTGGATCCCCAGCAGACAGCATGGCTACACCTTC
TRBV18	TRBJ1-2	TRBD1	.	CASSPLQGILGSYGYTF	TGTGCCAGCTCACCACTACAGGGGATTCTCGGTAGCTATGGCTACACCTTC